This T cell receptor (beta chain) was identified in a study of blood T cell repertoires in COVID-19 (dated by TCRdb to the early 2020s). Regarding the complete study: The collaborator samples originated in the United States, Italy and Spain and spanned the acute and convalescent phases of COVID-19. The prospective study material was composed of cDNA or gDNA derived from T cells, B-cell-depleted T cells, or PBMCs. The dataset comprised deeply sampled blood TCRbeta repertoires from subjects exposed to, actively infected with, or recovered from COVID-19. The repertoires were released in a freely available public database meant as a resource for research on the immune response to SARS-CoV-2. Samples were obtained from the ongoing ImmuneRACE study (first 160 participants) and from 1,254 subjects provided by 6 global collaborators. A de-identified subject ID, COVID-19 status, age in years and sex were almost always included in the sample metadata. Where HLA class I and class II types were available, the types were taken from metadata supplied by the sample provider, not from assay-based typing. The research as a whole found: How much clinical and demographic metadata was included differed by source and by participant, and the metadata was provided uncurated.

The immunoSEQ Assay, a bias-controlled multiplex PCR, was used to amplify TCRbeta CDR3 regions from genomic DNA. Concerning the study's data processing: Nucleated cell counts per sample were estimated from amplification of reference gene primers within the assay. To quantify the absolute abundance of each unique TCRbeta CDR3 rearrangement, sequence reads were collapsed and filtered. For each sample, productive Simpson clonality was calculated as the square root of Simpson's diversity index across productive rearrangements. TCRdb took this table from immuneACCESS and kept in-frame rearrangements with V and J called. Such tables lack part of the clones; where checked against another copy, unresolved V genes explain under half of the gap, and the rest is unexplained. V and J calls plus clone size are reproduced from that table; the DNA served to infer D and trimming. The sample contains more than 95,000 clones, approximately 74% of them found a single time. Clones ranked in the top ten supply around 5.5% of the sample.

Notes on this clone: The specificity of this receptor is unknown. One base away there is no much larger clone; base qualities are not given.

The collaborating institutions used their own protocols to collect whole blood in K2EDTA tubes. For TCRbeta analysis, collaborator samples were shipped as frozen whole blood, as isolated PBMCs, or as DNA extracted from either sample type. Compared with germline, V lacks 6 bases and J lacks 4 bases; bases without a gene match: 8. The CDR3 runs 15 residues from the cysteine to the phenylalanine. Of the read, only the CDR3 DNA is kept; its 45 bases are in frame from base 1. CDR1 is given as MNHNS and CDR2 as SASEGT, both from the germline V gene. The sequence was obtained from a man between 60 and 70 years old with acute or convalescent COVID-19. The V and J segments used are TRBV6-1 and TRBJ2-3; 9 middle bases align to TRBD2. The sample consisted of peripheral blood. The nucleotide sequence reads TGTGCCAGCAGACGCGGCGGGGGGGCCGCAGATACGCAGTATTTT. This is translated as CASRRGGGAADTQYF.